This TCR beta chain was recovered during a study of Ad26.COV2.S vaccination and SARS-CoV-2 variants (dated by TCRdb to the early 2020s). For the wider study: Vaccine-arm donors came from COV1001, a multicentre, randomized, double-blind, placebo-controlled phase I-IIa trial of Ad26.COV2.S in healthy adults. TCRbeta repertoire sequencing served as the tool for gauging how specific and how broad the SARS-CoV-2-reactive T cell receptors were following Ad26.COV2.S vaccination. The TCR-sequenced set comprised about 32 samples: around 20 Ad26.COV2.S vaccine recipients, 5 placebo recipients and 8 SARS-CoV-2 convalescent individuals. Participants in the trial were split at random into five groups of five each, receiving low-dose or high-dose Ad26.COV2.S once or twice, or else placebo on both occasions. Blinding of investigators to trial group allocation was maintained during experiments and outcome assessment. Ad26.COV2.S was administered intramuscularly at a dose of 5x10^10 or 1x10^11 viral particles, either as one shot or as two shots given 56 days apart.

V is trimmed back by 4 bases and J by 1 base, and the junction contains 5 bases that no gene match accounts for. From its cysteine to its phenylalanine, the CDR3 spans 15 amino acids. Only the CDR3 DNA is retained, 45 bases long and in frame from the first base. The germline V gene supplies CDR1 SGHRS and CDR2 YFSETQ. The full study reports these points: Non-spike TCR breadth was comparable between vaccine and placebo recipients, consistent with the vaccine containing only spike. Ad26.COV2.S recipients had higher spike-specific TCR breadth than placebo recipients (P = 0.0014). Substantial breadth of spike-specific CD8+ and CD4+ T cell responses was reported after vaccination. The study was not powered for comparison of responses between vaccine doses or regimens. According to the authors, total T cell responses may have been underestimated by the TCR breadth and depth analyses.

With respect to this clone: What antigen it recognizes has not been identified. Nothing much larger sits one base from this clone, and base qualities are not available.

The sample's treatment or condition label, decoded: 15 to 20 received Ad26.COV2.S at low or high dose, single or two shots; about 5 received placebo; per-sample allocation not given. For vaccine and placebo recipients, the sequenced repertoires came from samples collected on day 63 after the first injection. Between 29 July and 7 August 2020, Cohort 1b enrolled 20 to 30 adults aged 18-55 years at one site in Boston, USA. As a vaccine, Ad26.COV2.S was a replication-incompetent adenovirus type 26 vector that expressed a prefusion-stabilized SARS-CoV-2 spike protein derived from the original Wuhan strain. TCRbeta CDR3 regions were sequenced with the immunoSEQ Assay. After extraction, genomic DNA underwent amplification by bias-controlled multiplex PCR, followed by high-throughput sequencing. Regarding the original processing steps: To quantify the absolute abundance of each unique TCRbeta CDR3 region, sequences were collapsed and filtered. Usable DNA was measured by amplifying reference genes present in all nucleated cells, and TCRbeta template counts were normalized to that usable DNA to estimate T cell fraction. Repertoire TCRs were annotated as SARS-CoV-2-specific when V gene, CDR3 amino acid sequence and J gene were exactly matched to a known reactive TCR set. MIRA supplied the reference SARS-CoV-2 TCR set, which was filtered for enrichment in COVID-19-positive ImmuneCODE repertoires so that public or cross-reactive TCRs were removed. Drawing on the MIRA antigens, annotated TCRs were analysed further at the level of specific ORF or position within ORF. Breadth was defined as annotated unique rearrangements over total unique productive rearrangements; depth was the summed frequency of those rearrangements. Group comparisons of TCR breadth used two-sided Wilcoxon rank-sum tests. The immuneACCESS repertoire file appears here via TCRdb, limited to in-frame rearrangements. These files lack a portion of the clones; in checked studies, under half of the deficit traces to unresolved V genes, and the cause of the others is not known. V and J calls plus clone size are reproduced from that table; the DNA served to infer D and trimming. This sample is represented by fewer than 500,000 clones; more than 80% of them were singletons. Clones ranked in the top ten supply 9.5% to 15% of the sample.

Recombination connected TRBV5-1 to TRBJ2-3; the central 8 bases match TRBD2. Source: peripheral blood, taken in a trial of Ad26.COV2.S vaccine versus placebo. The sequence came from a person aged 18-60 years who received the Ad26.COV2.S COVID-19 vaccine or a placebo. The sequenced DNA is TGCGCCAGCAGCCGTAGCGGGATTGGCACAGATACGCAGTATTTT. This codes for CASSRSGIGTDTQYF.